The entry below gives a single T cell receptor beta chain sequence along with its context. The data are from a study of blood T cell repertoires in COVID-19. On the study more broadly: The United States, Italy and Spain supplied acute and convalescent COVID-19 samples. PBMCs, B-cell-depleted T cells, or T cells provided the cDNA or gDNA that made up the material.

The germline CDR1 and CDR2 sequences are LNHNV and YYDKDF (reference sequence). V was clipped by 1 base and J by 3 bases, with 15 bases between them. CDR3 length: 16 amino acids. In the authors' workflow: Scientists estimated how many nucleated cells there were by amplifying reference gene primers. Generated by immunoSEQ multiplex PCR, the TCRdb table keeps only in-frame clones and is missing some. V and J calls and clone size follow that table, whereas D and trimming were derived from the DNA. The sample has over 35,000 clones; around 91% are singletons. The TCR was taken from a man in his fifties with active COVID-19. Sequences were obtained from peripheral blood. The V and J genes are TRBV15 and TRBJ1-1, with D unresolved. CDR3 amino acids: CATSRGERQPYTEAFF. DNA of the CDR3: TGTGCCACCAGCAGAGGGGAGAGGCAGCCATACACTGAAGCTTTCTTT.